The rows below give T cell receptor beta chains drawn from one sample of a study of Ad26.COV2.S vaccination and SARS-CoV-2 variants. Sequencing was performed with immunoSEQ multiplex PCR; in TCRdb, only in-frame clones are kept and a portion is missing. The sample contains about 410,000 clones, approximately 86% of which appear only once. This specimen consisted of peripheral blood, obtained in a trial of Ad26.COV2.S vaccine versus placebo. These receptors all come from a person between 18 and 65 years old who received the Ad26.COV2.S COVID-19 vaccine or a placebo. CDR3s include the opening cysteine and the closing phenylalanine or tryptophan. D genes are given only for firm matches. For some rows the clone size is stated as once, few or many, or as a class when expanded; others skip it.

TRBD1,once,TRBJ1-1,TRBV4-3,CASSRGQGASTEAFF,TGCGCCAGCAGCCGAGGACAGGGGGCTAGTACTGAAGCTTTCTTT
TRBD1,-,TRBJ2-5,TRBV19,CASSLGTGGQETQYF,TGTGCCAGTAGTCTGGGGACAGGGGGTCAAGAGACCCAGTACTTC
-,few,TRBJ1-2,TRBV18,CASSMGGLYYGYTF,TGTGCCAGCTCAATGGGGGGGCTGTACTATGGCTACACCTTC
TRBD1,few,TRBJ1-1,TRBV11-2,CASSSLGQVNSFF,TGTGCCAGCAGCTCACTTGGACAGGTGAACTCTTTCTTT
-,-,TRBJ1-2,TRBV6-1,CASSDNVGGGYGYTF,TGTGCCAGCAGTGATAACGTCGGGGGCGGCTATGGCTACACCTTC
-,-,TRBJ1-2,TRBV30,CAWSVPGTTVGYTF,TGTGCCTGGAGTGTACCCGGGACGACAGTCGGCTACACCTTC
-,-,TRBJ2-2,TRBV3-1/TRBV3-2,CASSNGAPRELFF,TGTGCCAGCAGCAACGGGGCTCCCCGGGAGCTGTTTTTT
TRBD1,-,TRBJ2-3,TRBV13,CASSPDRASADTQYF,TGTGCCAGCAGCCCTGACAGGGCCAGCGCAGATACGCAGTATTTT
-,-,TRBJ2-7,TRBV10-3,CAITAPGTYEQYF,TGTGCCATCACCGCTCCGGGGACCTACGAGCAGTACTTC
-,-,TRBJ2-2,TRBV3-1/TRBV3-2,CASSQETGEANTGELFF,TGTGCCAGCAGCCAAGAAACAGGGGAGGCGAACACCGGGGAGCTGTTTTTT
-,-,TRBJ1-4,TRBV5-8,CASTIGRSNVGTNEKLFF,TGTGCCAGCACCATAGGACGGTCGAACGTAGGAACTAATGAAAAACTGTTTTTT
TRBD1,-,TRBJ1-6,TRBV5-1,CASSLMGTGDSPLHF,TGCGCCAGCAGCTTGATGGGGACAGGGGATTCACCCCTCCACTTT